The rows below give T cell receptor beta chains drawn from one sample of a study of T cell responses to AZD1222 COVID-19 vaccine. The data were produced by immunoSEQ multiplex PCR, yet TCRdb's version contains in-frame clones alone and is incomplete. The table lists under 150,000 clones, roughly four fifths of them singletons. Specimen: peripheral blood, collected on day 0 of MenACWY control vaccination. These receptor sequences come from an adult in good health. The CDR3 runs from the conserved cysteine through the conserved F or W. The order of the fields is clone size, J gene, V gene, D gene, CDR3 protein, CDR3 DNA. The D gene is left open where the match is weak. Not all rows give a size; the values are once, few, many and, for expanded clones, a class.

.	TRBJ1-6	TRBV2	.	CASSTGMPNSPLHF	TGTGCCAGCAGCACCGGGATGCCTAATTCACCCCTCCACTTT
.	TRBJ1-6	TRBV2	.	CATQPGPRAGNSPLHF	TGTGCCACCCAGCCTGGCCCAAGGGCTGGGAATTCACCCCTCCACTTT
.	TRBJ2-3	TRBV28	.	CASSPPGAGADDTQYF	TGTGCCAGCAGTCCTCCCGGGGCGGGGGCCGACGATACGCAGTATTTT
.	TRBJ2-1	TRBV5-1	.	CASSLGEYEQFF	TGCGCCAGCAGCTTAGGAGAGTATGAGCAGTTCTTC
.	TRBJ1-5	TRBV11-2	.	CASSPTTGGGQPQHF	TGTGCCAGCAGCCCAACGACAGGTGGGGGTCAGCCCCAGCATTTT
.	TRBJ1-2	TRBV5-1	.	CASSLEAVIYGYTF	TGCGCCAGCAGCTTGGAGGCAGTGATCTATGGCTACACCTTC
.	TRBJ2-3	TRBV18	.	CASSRGAQSTDTQYF	TGTGCCAGCTCCAGGGGGGCGCAATCGACAGATACGCAGTATTTT
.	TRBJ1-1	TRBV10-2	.	CASTEYLDTEAFF	TGCGCCAGCACGGAATACTTAGACACTGAAGCTTTCTTT
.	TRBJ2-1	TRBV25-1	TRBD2	CASSAASGANEQFF	TGTGCCAGCAGTGCGGCTAGCGGGGCAAATGAGCAGTTCTTC
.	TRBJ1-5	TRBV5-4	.	CASSFTQGRGNQPQHF	TGTGCCAGCAGCTTTACACAGGGAAGGGGCAATCAGCCCCAGCATTTT
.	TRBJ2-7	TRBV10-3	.	CAISEDRAGDKQYF	TGTGCCATCAGTGAAGATAGGGCAGGGGATAAGCAGTACTTC
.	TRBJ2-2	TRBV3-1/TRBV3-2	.	CASSQVFISRVYANTGELFF	TGTGCCAGCAGCCAAGTTTTTATTTCGCGGGTATACGCGAACACCGGGGAGCTGTTTTTT
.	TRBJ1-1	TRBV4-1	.	CASSQDSGFYTEAFF	TGCGCCAGCAGCCAAGATAGCGGATTCTACACTGAAGCTTTCTTT
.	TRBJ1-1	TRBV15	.	CATSRERALVTEAFF	TGTGCCACCAGCAGAGAGAGGGCACTCGTCACTGAAGCTTTCTTT
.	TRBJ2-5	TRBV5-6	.	CASSFEGGGETQYF	TGTGCCAGCAGCTTCGAGGGAGGAGGCGAGACCCAGTACTTC
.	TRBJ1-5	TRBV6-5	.	CASSKDISNQPQHF	TGTGCCAGCAGTAAGGACATTAGCAATCAGCCCCAGCATTTT
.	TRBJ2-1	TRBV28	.	CASSFPDRRNEQFF	TGTGCCAGCAGTTTCCCTGACAGAAGAAATGAGCAGTTCTTC
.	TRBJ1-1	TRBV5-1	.	CASSVFGGDTEAFF	TGCGCCAGCAGCGTATTCGGTGGAGACACTGAAGCTTTCTTT
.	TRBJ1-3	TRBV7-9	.	CASSSPLTGHSGNTIYF	TGTGCCAGCAGCTCCCCCCTGACAGGCCACTCTGGAAACACCATATATTTT
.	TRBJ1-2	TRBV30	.	CAWLGGGGYGYTF	TGTGCCTGGTTGGGAGGGGGGGGCTATGGCTACACCTTC
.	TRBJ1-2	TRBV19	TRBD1	CASSPGGQITNYGYTF	TGTGCCAGTAGTCCAGGGGGACAGATTACTAACTATGGCTACACCTTC
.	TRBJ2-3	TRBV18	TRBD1	CASSPTGETDTQYF	TGTGCCAGCTCACCAACAGGGGAGACAGATACGCAGTATTTT
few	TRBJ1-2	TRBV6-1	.	CASSEALSGRYGYTF	TGTGCCAGCAGTGAAGCGCTTTCGGGGAGATATGGCTACACCTTC
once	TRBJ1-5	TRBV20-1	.	CSASYFSNQPQHF	TGCAGTGCTAGTTATTTTAGCAATCAGCCCCAGCATTTT
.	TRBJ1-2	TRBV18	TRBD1	CASSRTGLDYGYTF	TGTGCCAGCTCACGGACAGGGCTGGACTATGGCTACACCTTC
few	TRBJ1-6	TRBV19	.	CASASKGDSPLHF	TGTGCCAGTGCCTCTAAGGGGGATTCACCCCTCCACTTT
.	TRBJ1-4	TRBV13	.	CASSLRGTEKLFF	TGTGCCAGCAGCCTCCGGGGGACTGAAAAACTGTTTTTT
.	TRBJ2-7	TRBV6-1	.	CASSEARGPRSYF	TGTGCCAGCAGTGAAGCGCGAGGGCCCCGGTCGTACTTC
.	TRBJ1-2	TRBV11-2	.	CASSLQGYGYTF	TGTGCCAGCAGCTTACAGGGATATGGCTACACCTTC
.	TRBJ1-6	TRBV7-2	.	CASSLGQGGSSPLHF	TGTGCCAGCAGCTTAGGTCAGGGTGGTTCTTCACCCCTCCACTTT
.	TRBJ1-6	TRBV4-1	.	CASSQATANNSPLHF	TGCGCCAGCAGCCAAGCGACAGCAAATAATTCACCCCTCCACTTT
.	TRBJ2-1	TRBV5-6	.	CASSLGSYNEQFF	TGTGCCAGCAGCTTGGGTTCCTACAATGAGCAGTTCTTC
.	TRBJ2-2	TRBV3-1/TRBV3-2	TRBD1	CASSQGTGVTGELFF	TGTGCCAGCAGCCAAGGGACAGGGGTAACCGGGGAGCTGTTTTTT
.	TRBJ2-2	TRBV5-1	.	CASSLGTSGGELFF	TGCGCCAGCAGCCTGGGGACGAGTGGCGGGGAGCTGTTTTTT
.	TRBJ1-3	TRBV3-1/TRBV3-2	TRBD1	CASSRGQGARGNTIYF	TGTGCCAGCAGCCGCGGACAGGGGGCGCGCGGAAACACCATATATTTT
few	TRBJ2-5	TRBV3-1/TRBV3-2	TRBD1	CASSQTGTGETQYF	TGTGCCAGCAGCCAGACAGGGACGGGAGAGACCCAGTACTTC
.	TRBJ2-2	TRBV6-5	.	CASTETVNTGELFF	TGTGCCAGCACGGAGACAGTCAACACCGGGGAGCTGTTTTTT
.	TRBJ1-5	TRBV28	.	CASSLTGPQPQHF	TGTGCCAGCAGTTTAACAGGGCCTCAGCCCCAGCATTTT
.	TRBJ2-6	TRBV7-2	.	CASSIGRRASGANVLTF	TGTGCCAGCAGCATTGGACGGAGGGCGTCTGGGGCCAACGTCCTGACTTTC
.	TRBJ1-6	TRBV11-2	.	CASSLDPGNSPLHF	TGTGCCAGCAGCTTAGATCCAGGGAATTCACCCCTCCACTTT
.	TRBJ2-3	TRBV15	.	CATSREKGLNTDTQYF	TGTGCCACCAGCAGAGAAAAGGGTCTCAACACAGATACGCAGTATTTT
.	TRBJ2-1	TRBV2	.	CASSEGGGEQFF	TGTGCCAGCAGTGAAGGAGGGGGTGAGCAGTTCTTC
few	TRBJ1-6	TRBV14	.	CASSTGFYNSPLHF	TGTGCCAGCAGCACTGGTTTTTACAATTCACCCCTCCACTTT
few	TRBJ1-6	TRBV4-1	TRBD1	CASSQGGTGWRPLHF	TGCGCCAGCAGCCAAGGGGGGACAGGGTGGAGACCCCTCCACTTT
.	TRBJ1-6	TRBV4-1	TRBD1	CASSQAGTGTNSPLHF	TGCGCCAGCAGCCAGGCCGGGACAGGAACTAATTCACCCCTCCACTTT
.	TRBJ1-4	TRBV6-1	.	CASSEAVKGSATNEKLFF	TGTGCCAGCAGTGAAGCGGTAAAGGGTTCAGCAACTAATGAAAAACTGTTTTTT
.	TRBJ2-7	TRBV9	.	CASSVGAGGPYEQYF	TGTGCCAGCAGCGTAGGGGCAGGGGGGCCCTACGAGCAGTACTTC
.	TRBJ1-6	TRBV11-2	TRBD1	CASSSGGSSYNSPLHF	TGTGCCAGCAGCTCAGGGGGCAGCTCCTATAATTCACCCCTCCACTTT
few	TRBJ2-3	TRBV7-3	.	CASSPRGKGDTQYF	TGTGCCAGCAGCCCACGGGGCAAAGGAGATACGCAGTATTTT
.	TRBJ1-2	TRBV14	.	CASSQQHYGYTF	TGTGCCAGCAGCCAGCAGCACTATGGCTACACCTTC
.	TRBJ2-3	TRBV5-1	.	CASSLAGISDTQYF	TGCGCCAGCAGCTTGGCCGGCATATCAGATACGCAGTATTTT
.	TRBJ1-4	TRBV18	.	CASSPEKITNEKLFF	TGTGCCAGCTCACCAGAGAAAATAACTAATGAAAAACTGTTTTTT
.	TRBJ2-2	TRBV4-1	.	CASSRSGGPTGELFF	TGCGCCAGCAGCCGATCCGGCGGACCCACCGGGGAGCTGTTTTTT
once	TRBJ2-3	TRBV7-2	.	CASSLASGSDTQYF	TGTGCCAGCAGCTTAGCGTCAGGGTCGGATACGCAGTATTTT
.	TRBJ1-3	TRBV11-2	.	CASREGYRAGNTIYF	TGTGCCAGCAGGGAAGGGTACAGGGCTGGAAACACCATATATTTT